This TCR beta chain was captured in a study of beta chain features in type 1 diabetes. Study results and limitations: Resolution of whether HLA type affects TCRB rearrangement was not achieved here.

Worth noting for this clone: Its antigen is unidentified.

V lost 2 bases and J 7 bases, leaving 15 bases between the germline ends. Germline V gene data show CDR1 as MNHEY and CDR2 as SVGAGI. CDR3 size: 15 residues. The single heparinised draw taken from each donor contained about 100 mL of blood on average. By way of CD45RO/CCR7/CD25/CD127/CD95/CD27, the CD4+ regulatory, stem cell-like memory, central memory and naive cells were sorted. Investigators reverse transcribed all isolated RNA, so they sequenced expressed TCRB transcripts. The method was immunoSEQ multiplex PCR; TCRdb's version includes in-frame clones alone and lacks a portion of them. The table lists 970,000 or so clones, around a sixth of them singletons.

The TCR was taken from a woman aged 18-29 years in good health. Sequencing was done on a sample of naive CD4+ T cells from blood. This sequence joins TRBV6-5 and TRBJ2-1; possibly TRBD1 or TRBD2 for D (5 bases each). CDR3 DNA: TGTGCCAGCAGTTACCTGGGGGAGCCTAAGAATGAGCAGTTCTTC. It specifies CASSYLGEPKNEQFF.